This passage covers 20 T cell receptor beta chains from one sample sequenced in a study of CD8+ T cells in alopecia areata. It was with CD4, CD8alpha, NKG2D, NKG2ACE and other markers that pooled cutaneous lymph node cells were sorted. Extraction of RNA preceded its reverse transcription into cDNA, which served as the sequencing template. Profiling relied on immunoSEQ multiplex PCR, and the TCRdb table lists in-frame clones only, not all of them. Observed in the sample are around 300,000 clones, none of them singletons. The sequencing sample was made of CD4+ T cells sorted from a lymph node. The receptors stem from a C3H/HeJ mouse with alopecia areata. The strain's MHC type: H2-k.

This clone appeared a few times. The genes and germline here are from mouse. The read halts 4 residues ahead of the CDR3 end, with the missing end drawn from the germline J gene. V gene TRBV19 combines with J gene TRBJ2-5, with 7 bases lining up with TRBD1. Looked up from germline, CDR1 is FNHDT and CDR2 is SITEND (reference sequence). This CDR3 is 13 amino acids long. The part of the CDR3 DNA that was read is TGTGCCAGCAGTAACAGGGGATGGGAC. It codes for CASSNRGWD. The whole CDR3 protein reads CASSNRGWDTQYF.

Comments on this clone: Any gene name here is a mouse gene name. The read halts 3 residues ahead of the CDR3 end, with the missing end drawn from the germline J gene. This chain connects TRBV19 to TRBJ1-3, with D possibly being TRBD1 (6 bases). With 5 bases removed from V and 8 bases from J, the gap between germline ends came to 11 bases. Germline V gene sequence: CDR1 FNHDT, CDR2 SITEND (reference sequence). This CDR3 is built from 12 residues. The CDR3 DNA, read in part, is TGTGCCAGCAGCCAACAGGGCCATACG. Protein sequence: CASSQQGHT. In full, the CDR3 reads CASSQQGHTLYF.

This clone was recorded a few times. Germline and genes: mouse. The read ends 4 residues shy of where the CDR3 ends; the end is completed using the germline J gene. This chain links TRBV5 with TRBJ2-7, with D perhaps matching TRBD1 (5 bases). The V and J ends lost 0 bases and 2 bases respectively, with 8 bases between them. This CDR3 comprises 14 residues. Germline V gene data show CDR1 as LGHNA and CDR2 as YNLKQL (reference sequence). This CDR3 reads CASSQDREPYEQYF. The covered CDR3 bases are TGTGCCAGCAGCCAAGACAGGGAGCCCTAT.

This clone was counted between two and nine times. Gene names and germline refer to mouse. Coverage ceases 4 residues before the CDR3 finishes, and the germline J gene fills in the end. J is TRBJ2-5 and V is TRBV13-3; a possible D gene is TRBD2 (6 bases). V lost 2 bases, J lost 0 bases, and 7 bases lay in between. CDR3 length: 14 amino acids. Germline V gene lookup returns CDR1 NNHDY and CDR2 SYVADS. The DNA read from the CDR3 is TGTGCCAGCAGTGACGGGGGGAACCAAGAC. It is translated as CASSDGGNQD. The complete CDR3 protein is CASSDGGNQDTQYF.

In regard to this clone: Mouse germline and gene names are used. The read comes to an end 4 residues before the CDR3 does, leaving the germline J gene to fill in the end. The rearrangement links TRBV5 to TRBJ1-1, with D maybe TRBD1 (6 bases). The CDR3 has 15 residues. The V gene lost 0 bases and the J gene lost 0 bases, with 8 bases spanning the gap. CDR1 LGHNA and CDR2 YNLKQL come from the germline V gene (reference sequence). CDR3 residues: CASSQEGQSNTEVFF. Partial CDR3 DNA: TGTGCCAGCAGCCAAGAGGGACAATCAAACACA.

As to this clone: The genes and germline here are from mouse. Read data end 4 residues before the CDR3 end; the end is taken from the germline J gene. The J gene is TRBJ2-1, the V gene TRBV5; TRBD2 agrees at 11 bases. Per germline, CDR1 LGHNA and CDR2 YNLKQL (reference sequence). The V and J ends lost 3 bases and 0 bases, in that order; junction bases with no gene match: 1. The CDR3 spans 16 residues. The DNA read from the CDR3 is TGTGCCAGCAGCCAGACTGGGGGGGGTAACTATGCT. Protein sequence: CASSQTGGGNYA. The whole CDR3 protein reads CASSQTGGGNYAEQFF.

With respect to this clone: The gene names given are mouse names. The read terminates 4 residues ahead of where the CDR3 ends, so the germline J gene completes it. J is TRBJ2-1 and V is TRBV19; 8 nucleotides align to TRBD2. Germline V gene sequence: CDR1 FNHDT, CDR2 SITEND (reference sequence). The CDR3 has 15 amino acids. J lost 5 bases, V lost 1 base, and 5 bases had no gene match. The CDR3 reads CASSIQSWGDAEQFF. The covered CDR3 bases are TGTGCCAGCAGTATACAGTCCTGGGGGGATGCT.

As concerns this clone: The germline and genes are mouse ones. The read falls 4 residues short of the CDR3 end, and the missing part is taken from the germline J gene. The same CDR3 also results from other DNA sequences found in this sample. The chain has TRBV13-2 and TRBJ2-5, with 8 nucleotides matching TRBD2. Germline V gives CDR1 NNHNN, CDR2 SYGAGS (reference sequence). The CDR3 has 14 residues. This CDR3 reads CASGDAGGRDTQYF. The CDR3 DNA, read in part, is TGTGCCAGCGGTGATGCTGGGGGGCGAGAC.

This clone was seen more than once but under ten times. Gene names are mouse gene names. The read ends 4 residues early relative to the CDR3; the germline J gene fills the gap. The chain has TRBV13-3 and TRBJ2-1, with TRBD1 matching 7 bases. Germline V gives CDR1 NNHDY, CDR2 SYVADS. The CDR3 is 14 amino acids. The CDR3 sequence is CASSDATGRAEQFF. The sequenced CDR3 bases are TGTGCCAGCAGTGATGCGACAGGGAGGGCT.

Details on this clone: Mouse gene names apply. The CDR3 end is not reached by the read, which stops 3 residues before it; the germline J gene fills it in. This chain joins TRBV19 and TRBJ1-6; D ambiguous. TRBJ1-6 is classed as an ORF, of uncertain function. V lost 0 bases to trimming and J lost 2 bases, with 6 bases between them. CDR1 is FNHDT, CDR2 SITEND, per germline (reference sequence). CDR3 size: 15 residues. This chain's CDR3 is CASSIGVAYNSPLYF. CDR3 bases read: TGTGCCAGCAGTATAGGGGTAGCCTATAATTCGCCC.

As to this clone: Genes here carry mouse names. The read gets to within 4 residues of the CDR3 end, and the germline J gene fills in the rest. The V and J genes are TRBV13-3 and TRBJ2-2; 10 bases match TRBD2. Germline CDR1 NNHDY, CDR2 SYVADS. The CDR3 length is 16 residues. J lost 0 bases, V lost 5 bases, and 4 bases had no gene match. The CDR3 loop reads CASRRTGGPNTGQLYF. The sequenced part of the CDR3 DNA is TGTGCCAGCAGGCGGACTGGGGGCCCAAACACCGGG.

Concerning this clone: Gene names are the mouse ones. The CDR3 end falls 3 residues outside the read, so it is completed with the germline J gene. V is TRBV5 and J is TRBJ1-6; 7 nucleotides match TRBD1. TRBJ1-6 is identified as an open reading frame with a role that is uncertain. Trimming took 4 bases from V and 7 from J; bases not matched to a gene: 7. The CDR3 contains 15 residues. Germline CDR1 is LGHNA and CDR2 is YNLKQL (reference sequence). The CDR3 loop is CASSPQGRGNSPLYF. The CDR3 bases that were read are TGTGCCAGCAGCCCACAGGGGCGGGGCAATTCGCCC.

The sample holds a few counts of this clone. The gene names here belong to mouse. The read comes to an end 4 residues before the CDR3 does, leaving the germline J gene to fill in the end. Other DNA sequences from this sample encode an identical CDR3 as well. V usage is TRBV19 and J usage is TRBJ2-5; TRBD2 matches 9 bases. Trimming at V came to 5 bases and at J to 3 bases, leaving 7 bases not matched to a gene. Germline loops: CDR1 FNHDT, CDR2 SITEND (reference sequence). The CDR3 sequence is 15 residues long. CDR3 DNA, as far as it was read: TGTGCCAGCAGCCCACCCGGACTGGGGCAAGAC. Encoded protein: CASSPPGLGQD. The whole CDR3 region reads CASSPPGLGQDTQYF.

Only a few counts were recorded for this clone. Here the gene names and germline are mouse. The CDR3 end falls 4 residues outside the read, so it is completed with the germline J gene. The chain couples TRBV1 to TRBJ2-5; 9 nucleotides align to TRBD2. J was trimmed by 1 base and V by 0 bases; bases with no gene match: 8. CDR1 and CDR2 (germline): NSQYPW, LRSPGD (reference sequence). This CDR3 region has 18 residues. The CDR3 sequence is CTCSADLGLGGDQDTQYF. CDR3 DNA, as far as it was read: TGCACCTGCAGTGCAGATCTCGGCCTGGGGGGGGACCAAGAC. The full variable domain, rest sourced from reference TRBV1 and TRBJ2-5, is VTLLEQNPRWRLVPRGQAVNLRCILKNSQYPWMSWYQQDLQKQLQWLFTLRSPGDKEVKSLPGADYLATRVTDTELRLQVANMSQGRTLYCTCSADLGLGGDQDTQYFGPGTRLLVL.

This clone was seen at least ten times. Mouse names are used for the genes. The read ends 4 residues early relative to the CDR3; the germline J gene fills the gap. The chain is built from TRBV31 and TRBJ2-1, with a tentative D call TRBD2 (6 bases). CDR1 is GKSSPN and CDR2 is SITVG in the germline V gene. The CDR3 sequence is 15 residues long. Trimming removed 0 bases from V and 1 base from J, with 10 bases in between. The CDR3 region is CAWSLSGANYAEQFF. Partial CDR3 DNA: TGTGCCTGGAGTCTATCTGGGGCAAACTATGCT.

With regard to this clone: The genes and germline here are from mouse. The read terminates 4 residues before the CDR3 end, so the remaining end is supplied by the germline J gene. Other DNA sequences in the same sample also yield this CDR3. The V gene is TRBV5, the J gene TRBJ2-3; 7 bases line up with TRBD2. This CDR3 is 15 amino acids long. Germline CDR1 reads LGHNA; CDR2 reads YNLKQL (reference sequence). The V gene end was trimmed by 1 base and the J gene end by 0 bases; junction bases not matched to a gene: 1. CDR3: CASSQGGGSAETLYF. CDR3 bases read: TGTGCCAGCAGCCAAGGGGGGGGAAGTGCAGAA.

As to this clone: Mouse gene names and germline throughout. Coverage ceases 4 residues before the CDR3 finishes, and the germline J gene fills in the end. At the DNA level, this CDR3 is encoded by other sequences in the same sample as well. This rearrangement joins TRBV1 to TRBJ2-5; perhaps D is TRBD1 or TRBD2 (5 bases each). The CDR3 is 13 residues long. Per the germline V gene, CDR1 is NSQYPW and CDR2 is LRSPGD (reference sequence). The covered CDR3 bases are TGCACCTGCAGTGCAGGGGGCGCGGAC. Amino acid sequence: CTCSAGGAD. In full, the CDR3 is CTCSAGGADTQYF.

Comment on this clone: The genes and germline here are from mouse. Partial CDR3 DNA: TGTGCCAGCGGTGAAGGTCCTGGTAGTGCAGAA. It is translated as CASGEGPGSAE. The complete CDR3 reads CASGEGPGSAETLYF. The V and J genes are TRBV13-2 and TRBJ2-3, with D uncertain. The CDR3 extends 4 residues past the end of the read, so its final part is completed from the germline J gene. In germline, CDR1 is NNHNN, CDR2 SYGAGS (reference sequence). Deletions cut 2 bases from V and 0 bases from J, with 10 bases between. The CDR3 consists of 15 residues.

This clone was seen more than once but under ten times. Genes and germline are mouse. The sequenced fragment ends 4 residues before the CDR3 boundary, so the rest is inferred from the germline J gene. The chain uses TRBV13-3 and TRBJ2-2, with 13 bases lining up with TRBD2. Germline V lookup: CDR1 NNHDY, CDR2 SYVADS. Germline trimming cut 0 bases from V and 2 bases from J; bases unmatched to any gene: 7. The CDR3 loop spans 19 amino acids. The CDR3 spells CASSDAGGLGGRNTGQLYF. The sequenced CDR3 bases are TGTGCCAGCAGTGATGCAGGTGGACTGGGGGGGCGCAACACCGGG.

This clone was picked up a small number of times. Here the gene names and germline are mouse. The sequenced fragment ends 3 residues before the CDR3 boundary, so the rest is inferred from the germline J gene. Other nucleotide sequences from this sample produce the same CDR3. The chain uses TRBV5 and TRBJ1-6; no reliable D call. TRBJ1-6 falls under the ORF class, with uncertain function. Trimming stripped 1 base from V and 0 bases from J, with 4 bases between. The CDR3 loop spans 15 amino acids. CDR1 and CDR2 from the germline V gene are LGHNA and YNLKQL (reference sequence). CDR3 bases read: TGTGCCAGCAGCCAAGGGGGTTCCTATAATTCGCCC. Amino acids: CASSQGGSYNSP. The complete CDR3 reads CASSQGGSYNSPLYF.